The next 6 T cell receptor beta chains were all read from a single sample in a study of beta chain features in type 1 diabetes. Overall study results and limits: Shorter TCRB CDR3s, moderately but significantly so, marked every one of the four CD4+ subsets in Type 1 diabetes patients.

Of the isolated RNA, all was reverse transcribed, and so the sequenced material was expressed TCRB transcripts. Method: immunoSEQ multiplex PCR; TCRdb's copy keeps in-frame clones and lacks some. The sample consists of 150,000 to 190,000 clones, under 13% of them appearing once. Their recognized antigens are unknown. Sequenced sample: central memory CD4+ T cells from blood. These receptors were collected from a man aged 30 to 39 with type 1 diabetes.

The rearrangement joins TRBV6-1 to TRBJ1-1; D ambiguous. Germline CDR1 reads MNHNS; CDR2 reads SASEGT. The CDR3 covers 13 residues. The V end was cut by 2 bases, the J end by 1 base, with 5 bases between. The chain's CDR3 is CASSEPGNTEAFF. CDR3 sequence (DNA): TGTGCCAGCAGTGAACCAGGGAACACTGAAGCTTTCTTT.

This clone was seen more than once but under ten times. CDR3: CASSLAGQPYGYTF. The CDR3 coding sequence is TGTGCCAGCAGCTTAGCAGGGCAGCCCTATGGCTACACCTTC. The gene calls are TRBV11-2 and TRBJ1-2, with D possibly matching TRBD1 (5 bases). Germline V gene lookup returns CDR1 SGHAT and CDR2 FQNNGV. V gave up 1 base and J gave up 4 bases, with 10 bases separating them. CDR3 length: 14 residues.

V and J are TRBV5-1 and TRBJ2-2; 8 positions match TRBD2. J lost 4 bases, V lost 3 bases, and 8 bases had no gene match. The CDR3 length is 16 residues. CDR1 and CDR2 (germline): SGHRS, YFSETQ. CDR3 sequence: CASSSGAGVPTGELFF. The CDR3 coding sequence is TGCGCCAGCAGCTCGGGAGCGGGAGTTCCCACCGGGGAGCTGTTTTTT.

This clone was seen a few times. The J gene is TRBJ1-1, the V gene TRBV29-1, with 8 bases fitting TRBD1. CDR1 and CDR2 (germline): SQVTM, ANQGSEA. V gave up 7 bases and J gave up 5 bases; unmatched junction bases: 15. The CDR3 sequence is 15 residues long. CDR3 protein: CSAGSRSGGLTEAFF. The CDR3 nucleotides read TGCAGCGCCGGGTCACGATCAGGGGGCCTGACTGAAGCTTTCTTT.

V is TRBV7-8 and J is TRBJ2-7; perhaps TRBD1 as D (7 bases). This CDR3 has 16 residues. The germline V gene encodes CDR1 SGHVS and CDR2 FQNEAQ. V was clipped by 4 bases and J by 2 bases, with 18 bases between them. CDR3 region: CASSSGDSYGTYEQYF. Here the CDR3 DNA reads TGTGCCAGCAGCTCGGGGGACAGCTATGGAACCTACGAGCAGTACTTC.

The V and J genes are TRBV29-1 and TRBJ2-5; 10 bases match TRBD1. There are 13 residues in the CDR3. V trimming: 6 bases; J trimming: 5 bases; junction bases outside the gene matches: 6. Germline assignment: CDR1 SQVTM and CDR2 ANQGSEA. The CDR3 reads CSVRDRGRETQYF. DNA of the CDR3: TGCAGCGTCCGAGACAGGGGGCGGGAGACCCAGTACTTC. Filled out from reference TRBV29-1 and TRBJ2-5, the complete variable domain reads SAVISQKPSRDICQRGTSLTIQCQVDSQVTMMFWYRQQPGQSLTLIATANQGSEATYESGFVIDKFPISRPNLTFSTLTVSNMSPEDSSIYLCSVRDRGRETQYFGPGTRLLVL.